The entry that follows covers one T cell receptor (beta chain) sequence. Its specificity is unknown. Sequencing was performed with immunoSEQ multiplex PCR; in TCRdb, only in-frame clones are kept and a portion is missing. The sample has approximately 100,000 clones; over 85% are singletons. This sample was taken from a study of T cell responses to AZD1222 COVID-19 vaccine. Study-level background: Analyses pooled second doses at about 4 or about 12 weeks.

General study findings and limits: Spike-wide coverage was observed for vaccine-associated CD4 TCRs, with dominant responses at 160-218 and 743-854. Baseline serology detected seropositivity in only six AZD1222 recipients. Most donors were white British and more were female, and clonal diversity was possibly underestimated.

The CDR3 runs 16 residues. Trimming removed 2 bases at V and 2 bases at J, with 13 bases between. Germline V gene sequence: CDR1 MNHNS, CDR2 SASEGT. The clonotype was recovered from an adult in good health. J is TRBJ1-5 and V is TRBV6-1; D ambiguous. This sample comprised peripheral blood, obtained on day 0 of AZD1222 vaccination. This chain's CDR3 is CASSEQVGYGNQPQHF. Here the CDR3 DNA reads TGTGCCAGCAGTGAACAGGTGGGCTATGGCAATCAGCCCCAGCATTTT.